Each of the 23 T cell receptor beta chains below was sequenced from the same sample in a study of brain T cells in children with intractable seizures. The protocol was immunoSEQ multiplex PCR, while the TCRdb copy is restricted to in-frame clones and leaves out a portion. Of approximately 110,000 clones listed, 94% are singletons. Sample: peripheral blood, taken at surgery. The receptors derive from a boy younger than two with hemimegalencephaly and intractable seizures.

The chain uses TRBV7-8 and TRBJ2-7; D not resolved. V was shortened by 3 bases and J by 7 bases, with 16 bases between the two germline ends. The CDR3 contains 14 residues. The germline V gene encodes CDR1 SGHVS and CDR2 FQNEAQ. The CDR3 DNA is TGTGCCAGCAGCTTTCAAGTGGCGATGGGAGAGCAGTACTTC. Translation gives CASSFQVAMGEQYF.

The chain couples TRBV29-1 to TRBJ2-7; D might be TRBD2 (5 bases). Germline-derived CDR1 and CDR2 are SQVTM and ANQGSEA. The V end was cut by 6 bases, the J end by 3 bases, with 12 bases between. CDR3 size: 12 residues. This chain's CDR3 is CSVQVGNYEQYF. CDR3 coding DNA: TGCAGCGTCCAGGTCGGGAACTACGAGCAGTACTTC.

This chain joins TRBV6-1 and TRBJ2-3; 13 bases agree with TRBD2. The CDR3 covers 20 residues. The germline CDR1 and CDR2 sequences are MNHNS and SASEGT. Trimming at V came to 0 bases and at J to 5 bases, leaving 14 bases not matched to a gene. The CDR3 loop reads CASSEALGGLAGRIRDTQYF. CDR3 nucleotides: TGTGCCAGCAGTGAAGCGCTAGGGGGACTAGCGGGGCGTATTAGAGATACGCAGTATTTT.

V and J are TRBV28 and TRBJ1-1; D is unclear. The CDR3 length is 14 residues. CDR1 and CDR2 (germline): MDHEN, SYDVKM. The V and J ends lost 5 bases and 3 bases respectively, with 13 bases between them. Here the CDR3 DNA reads TGTGCCAGCAGTCAGACATTGAGGGACACTGAAGCTTTCTTT. Amino acids: CASSQTLRDTEAFF.

The chain uses TRBV5-1 and TRBJ2-7; no clear D gene. The CDR3 sequence is 14 residues long. Germline V gene sequence: CDR1 SGHRS, CDR2 YFSETQ. V was shortened by 0 bases and J by 3 bases, with 10 bases between the two germline ends. CDR3 coding DNA: TGCGCCAGCAGCTTGGCCAGGAACGTCTACGAGCAGTACTTC. Its protein is CASSLARNVYEQYF.

This sequence joins TRBV5-1 and TRBJ2-1; 9 nucleotides line up with TRBD2. Per the germline V gene, CDR1 is SGHRS and CDR2 is YFSETQ. The trim removed 5 bases at V and 8 bases at J, leaving 11 bases unmatched. The CDR3 has 15 amino acids. The CDR3 bases are TGCGCCAGCAGGGCACTAGCGGGTGGGGGAGATGAGCAGTTCTTC. Amino acid sequence: CASRALAGGGDEQFF.

The genes are TRBV27 and TRBJ2-3, with TRBD2 matching over 8 bases. The CDR3 is 15 residues long. Germline V gives CDR1 MNHEY, CDR2 SMNVEV (reference sequence). The V gene end was trimmed by 8 bases and the J gene end by 3 bases; junction bases not matched to a gene: 10. This CDR3 is CASGWAGGWTDTQYF. The CDR3 coding sequence is TGTGCCAGCGGGTGGGCGGGAGGATGGACAGATACGCAGTATTTT.

This chain uses TRBV5-1 with TRBJ2-5; TRBD2 aligns across 10 bases. Germline CDR1 reads SGHRS; CDR2 reads YFSETQ. The CDR3 is made up of 17 amino acids. The J segment lost 5 bases and the V segment lost 0 bases, leaving 10 bases of the junction unmatched. CDR3 sequence: CASSLVRSGRAGETQYF. CDR3 bases: TGCGCCAGCAGCTTGGTCAGAAGCGGGAGGGCCGGGGAGACCCAGTACTTC. Drawing the rest from reference TRBV5-1 and TRBJ2-5, the complete variable domain is KAGVTQTPRYLIKTRGQQVTLSCSPISGHRSVSWYQQTPGQGLQFLFEYFSETQRNKGNFPGRFSGRQFSNSRSEMNVSTLELGDSALYLCASSLVRSGRAGETQYFGPGTRLLVL.

V and J are TRBV27 and TRBJ2-2; TRBD1 aligns across 7 bases. Germline V gene sequence: CDR1 MNHEY, CDR2 SMNVEV (reference sequence). Trimming cost V 1 base and J 1 base; bases outside gene matches: 3. The CDR3 length is 16 residues. This chain's CDR3 is CASSLLRTGNTGELFF. In DNA, the CDR3 is TGTGCCAGCAGTTTATTACGGACAGGGAACACCGGGGAGCTGTTTTTT.

V usage is TRBV28 and J usage is TRBJ2-2; the D gene could be TRBD1 or TRBD2 (6 bases each). Trimming took off 7 bases at V and 6 bases at J, with 15 bases between the two ends. Per germline, CDR1 MDHEN and CDR2 SYDVKM. The CDR3 totals 14 residues. CDR3 nucleotides: TGTGCCAGCAAGAAGGGGGGAGCGGCCGGGGAGCTGTTTTTT. Translating it yields CASKKGGAAGELFF.

This sequence joins TRBV11-3 and TRBJ2-1, with 13 nucleotides matching TRBD2. Germline lookup yields CDR1 SGHNT and CDR2 YENEEA. The J segment lost 4 bases and the V segment lost 1 base, leaving 7 bases of the junction unmatched. The CDR3 runs to 18 residues. The CDR3 sequence is CASSLVTLLAGGYNEQFF. CDR3 in DNA: TGTGCCAGCAGCTTAGTGACCCTACTAGCGGGAGGGTACAATGAGCAGTTCTTC.

The chain carries TRBV11-3 and TRBJ1-1; the match to TRBD1 covers 8 bases. This CDR3 comprises 16 residues. The V and J ends lost 2 bases and 3 bases, in that order; junction bases with no gene match: 8. Germline CDR1 reads SGHNT; CDR2 reads YENEEA. The CDR3: CASSLYSGGWYTEAFF. As DNA, the CDR3 is TGTGCCAGCAGCTTATACTCAGGGGGCTGGTACACTGAAGCTTTCTTT.

This chain joins TRBV6-5 and TRBJ1-2, with D maybe TRBD1 (6 bases). CDR1 MNHEY and CDR2 SVGAGI come from the germline V gene. The CDR3 is 12 residues long. Trimming shortened V by 10 bases and J by 8 bases, and 17 bases separated the two germline ends. The DNA of the CDR3 is TGTGCCACCAAACAGGGAACGCAGGGCTACACCTTC. Translating it yields CATKQGTQGYTF.

CDR3 sequence (DNA): TGTGCCAGCAGCCCACCCGGTTCGGGGGGGAATTCACCCCTCCACTTT. Protein product: CASSPPGSGGNSPLHF. This chain links TRBV11-3 with TRBJ1-6; D might be TRBD1 (5 bases). V was clipped by 5 bases and J by 7 bases, with 18 bases between them. This CDR3 comprises 16 residues. Germline lookup yields CDR1 SGHNT and CDR2 YENEEA.

This clone was seen a handful of times. The chain joins TRBV5-6 to TRBJ2-2, with a weak D call TRBD2 (5 bases). Trimming removed 0 bases at V and 2 bases at J, with 11 bases between. Per the germline V gene, CDR1 is SGHDT and CDR2 is YYEEEE. This CDR3 is built from 16 residues. The CDR3 nucleotides read TGTGCCAGCAGCTTGGGGATGGGGAGAAACACCGGGGAGCTGTTTTTT. Amino acid sequence: CASSLGMGRNTGELFF.

The V call is TRBV9, the J call TRBJ2-3; TRBD1 matches at 9 bases. The junction had 10 bases not matched to a gene; V was cut back by 4 bases and J by 4 bases. The length of the CDR3 is 16 residues. Germline-derived CDR1 and CDR2 are SGDLS and YYNGEE. CDR3 sequence reads: CASSIRPGTGPDTQYF. The CDR3 nucleotides are TGTGCCAGCAGCATCCGACCCGGGACAGGGCCAGATACGCAGTATTTT.

V is TRBV11-3 and J is TRBJ2-7, with a weak D call TRBD1 (6 bases). With 1 base removed from V and 3 bases from J, the gap between germline ends came to 22 bases. In germline, CDR1 is SGHNT, CDR2 YENEEA. The CDR3 extends over 18 amino acids. The CDR3 reads CASSLAQGPPRVGYEQYF. The CDR3 DNA reads TGTGCCAGCAGCTTAGCACAGGGACCCCCTAGAGTAGGCTACGAGCAGTACTTC.

The chain couples TRBV28 to TRBJ2-7; D may match TRBD1 or TRBD2 (6 bases each). Germline CDR1 and CDR2: MDHEN and SYDVKM. V lost 5 bases and J 2 bases, leaving 13 bases between the germline ends. The CDR3 runs 14 residues. CDR3 nucleotides: TGTGCCAGCAGTCTCTTAGGGGGGACCTACGAGCAGTACTTC. This encodes CASSLLGGTYEQYF.

The rearrangement joins TRBV5-1 to TRBJ1-1, with 7 bases that match TRBD1. CDR1 SGHRS and CDR2 YFSETQ come from the germline V gene. The CDR3 loop spans 13 amino acids. The trim removed 0 bases at V and 7 bases at J, leaving 3 bases unmatched. CDR3 sequence reads: CASSLVGDSEAFF. CDR3 sequence (DNA): TGCGCCAGCAGCTTGGTAGGGGACAGTGAAGCTTTCTTT.

The gene calls are TRBV3-1 (or the pseudogene TRBV3-2) and TRBJ2-4; 11 nucleotides agree with TRBD2. Germline V gene data show CDR1 as LGHDT and CDR2 as YNNKEL (reference sequence). The CDR3 length is 17 residues. With V trimmed by 0 bases and J by 9 bases, 10 bases remained unmatched. DNA of the CDR3: TGTGCCAGCAGCCAAGATTTAGCGGGAGGGCCAAGATCCATTCAGTACTTC. As protein: CASSQDLAGGPRSIQYF.

CDR3 sequence reads: CASSPNPGNEQYF. DNA of the CDR3: TGTGCCAGCAGCCCCAATCCCGGCAACGAGCAGTACTTC. The rearrangement uses TRBV4-2 and TRBJ2-7; D ambiguous. Germline CDR1 reads LGHNA; CDR2 reads YNFKEQ. The CDR3 runs to 13 residues. The ends were cut back, 4 bases at V and 5 bases at J, with 12 bases in the middle.

This chain joins TRBV28 and TRBJ2-7; the match to TRBD2 covers 9 bases. The CDR3 is 13 residues long. V lost 6 bases to trimming and J lost 3 bases; unmatched junction nucleotides: 3. CDR1 is MDHEN, CDR2 SYDVKM, per germline. CDR3 protein: CASRASGIYEQYF. CDR3 bases: TGTGCCAGCAGGGCTAGCGGGATCTACGAGCAGTACTTC.

The chain recombines TRBV9 with TRBJ1-3; D is perhaps TRBD1 (5 bases). From germline, CDR1 is SGDLS and CDR2 YYNGEE. The CDR3 runs 14 residues. V lost 3 bases and J lost 3, with 10 bases in between. For the CDR3, the DNA is TGTGCCAGCAGCGGCAGGGTATATGGAAACACCATATATTTT. Encoded protein: CASSGRVYGNTIYF.